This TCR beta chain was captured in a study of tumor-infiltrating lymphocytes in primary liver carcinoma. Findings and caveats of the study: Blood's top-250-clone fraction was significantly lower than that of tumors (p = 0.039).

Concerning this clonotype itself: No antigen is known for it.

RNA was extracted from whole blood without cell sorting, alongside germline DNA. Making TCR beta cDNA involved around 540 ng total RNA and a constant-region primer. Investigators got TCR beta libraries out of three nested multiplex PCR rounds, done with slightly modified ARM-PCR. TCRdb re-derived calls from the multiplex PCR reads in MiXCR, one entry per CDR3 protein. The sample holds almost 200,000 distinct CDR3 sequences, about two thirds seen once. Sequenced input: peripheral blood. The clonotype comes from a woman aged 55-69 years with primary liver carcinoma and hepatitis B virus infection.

The CDR3 sequence is CASSGAGGPAANEKLFF. The CDR3 DNA reads as TGTGCCAGCAGTGGGGCAGGGGGCCCTGCGGCTAATGAAAAACTGTTTTTT. V gene TRBV2 combines with J gene TRBJ1-4; 8 bases are shared with TRBD1. Germline V gene sequence: CDR1 SNHLY, CDR2 FYNNEI. The CDR3 is 17 residues long. With V trimmed by 4 bases and J by 3 bases, 10 bases remained unmatched. The entire variable domain, with the rest obtained from reference TRBV2 and TRBJ1-4, is as follows: EPEVTQTPSHQVTQMGQEVILRCVPISNHLYFYWYRQILGQKVEFLVSFYNNEISEKSEIFDDQFSVERPDGSNFTLKIRSTKLEDSAMYFCASSGAGGPAANEKLFFGSGTQLSVL.